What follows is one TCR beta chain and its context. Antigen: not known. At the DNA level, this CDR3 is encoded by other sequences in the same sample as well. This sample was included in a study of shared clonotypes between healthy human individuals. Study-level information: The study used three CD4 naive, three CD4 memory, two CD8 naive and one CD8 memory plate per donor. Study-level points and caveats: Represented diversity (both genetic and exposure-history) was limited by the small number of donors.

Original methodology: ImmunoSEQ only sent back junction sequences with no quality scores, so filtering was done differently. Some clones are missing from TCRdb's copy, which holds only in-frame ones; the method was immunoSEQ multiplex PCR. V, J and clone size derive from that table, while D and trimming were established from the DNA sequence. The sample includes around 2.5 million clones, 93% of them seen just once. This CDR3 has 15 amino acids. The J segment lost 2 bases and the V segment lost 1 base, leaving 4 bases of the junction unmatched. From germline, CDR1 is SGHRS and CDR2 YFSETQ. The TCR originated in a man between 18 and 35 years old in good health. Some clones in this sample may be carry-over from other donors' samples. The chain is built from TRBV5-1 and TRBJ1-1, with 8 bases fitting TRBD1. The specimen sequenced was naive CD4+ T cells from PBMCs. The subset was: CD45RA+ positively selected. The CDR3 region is CASSLTGTGNTEAFF. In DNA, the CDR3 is TGCGCCAGCAGCTTGACCGGGACAGGTAACACTGAAGCTTTCTTT.